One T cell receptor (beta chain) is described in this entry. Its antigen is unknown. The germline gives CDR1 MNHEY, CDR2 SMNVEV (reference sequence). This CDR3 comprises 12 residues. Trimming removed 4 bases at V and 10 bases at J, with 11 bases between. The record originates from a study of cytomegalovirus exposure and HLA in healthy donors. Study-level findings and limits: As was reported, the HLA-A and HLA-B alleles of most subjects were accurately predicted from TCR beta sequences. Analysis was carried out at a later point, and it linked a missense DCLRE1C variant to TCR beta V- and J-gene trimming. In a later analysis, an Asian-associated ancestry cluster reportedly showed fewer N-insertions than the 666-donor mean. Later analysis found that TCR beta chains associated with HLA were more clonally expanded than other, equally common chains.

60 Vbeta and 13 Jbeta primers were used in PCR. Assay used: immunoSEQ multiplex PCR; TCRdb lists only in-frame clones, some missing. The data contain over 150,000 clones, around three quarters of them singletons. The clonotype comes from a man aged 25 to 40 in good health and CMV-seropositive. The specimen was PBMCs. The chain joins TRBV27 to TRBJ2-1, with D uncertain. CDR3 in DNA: TGTGCCAGCAGTTCACCGAGGCCGGAGCAGTTCTTC. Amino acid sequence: CASSSPRPEQFF.